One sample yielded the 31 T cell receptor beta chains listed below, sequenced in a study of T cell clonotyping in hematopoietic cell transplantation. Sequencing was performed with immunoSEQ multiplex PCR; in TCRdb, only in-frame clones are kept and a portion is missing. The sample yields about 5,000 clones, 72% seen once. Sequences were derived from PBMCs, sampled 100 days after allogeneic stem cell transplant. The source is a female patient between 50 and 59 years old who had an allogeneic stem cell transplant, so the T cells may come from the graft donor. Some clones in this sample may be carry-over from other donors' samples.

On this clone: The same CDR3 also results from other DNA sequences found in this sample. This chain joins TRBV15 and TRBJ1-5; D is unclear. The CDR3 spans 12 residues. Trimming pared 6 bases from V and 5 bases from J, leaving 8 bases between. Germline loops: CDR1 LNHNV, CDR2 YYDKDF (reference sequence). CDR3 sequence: CATSFPDQPQHF. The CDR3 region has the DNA TGTGCCACCAGTTTCCCGGATCAGCCCCAGCATTTT.

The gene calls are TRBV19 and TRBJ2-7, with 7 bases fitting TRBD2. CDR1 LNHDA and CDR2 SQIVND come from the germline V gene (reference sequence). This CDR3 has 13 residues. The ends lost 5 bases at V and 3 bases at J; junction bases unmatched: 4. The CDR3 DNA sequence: TGTGCCAGTAGTGGACTAGTGGGCTACGAGCAGTACTTC. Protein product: CASSGLVGYEQYF.

In DNA, the CDR3 is TGTGCCAGCAGCCCAGTGGGTTCACCCCTCCACTTT. This codes for CASSPVGSPLHF. The V gene is TRBV14, the J gene TRBJ1-6; D not resolved. Per the germline V gene, CDR1 is SGHDN and CDR2 is FVKESK. Trimming pared 4 bases from V and 9 bases from J, leaving 7 bases between. The CDR3 runs 12 residues.

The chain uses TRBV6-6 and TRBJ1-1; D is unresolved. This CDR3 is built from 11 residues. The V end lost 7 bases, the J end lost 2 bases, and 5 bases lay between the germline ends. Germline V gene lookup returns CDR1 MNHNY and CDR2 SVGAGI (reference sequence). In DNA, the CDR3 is TGTGCCAGCAAGGGAAACACTGAAGCTTTCTTT. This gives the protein CASKGNTEAFF.

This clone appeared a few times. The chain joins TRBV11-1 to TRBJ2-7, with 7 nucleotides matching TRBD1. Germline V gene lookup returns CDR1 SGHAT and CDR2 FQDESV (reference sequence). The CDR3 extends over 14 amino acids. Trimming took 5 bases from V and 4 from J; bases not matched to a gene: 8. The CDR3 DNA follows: TGTGCCAGCAGCACCACAGGGGACGGATACGAGCAGTACTTC. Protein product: CASSTTGDGYEQYF.

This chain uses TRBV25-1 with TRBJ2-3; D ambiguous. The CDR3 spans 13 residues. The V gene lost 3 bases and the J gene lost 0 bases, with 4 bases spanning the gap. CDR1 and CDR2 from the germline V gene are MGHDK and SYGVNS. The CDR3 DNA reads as TGTGCCAGCAGTGACTACAGCACAGATACGCAGTATTTT. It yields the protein CASSDYSTDTQYF.

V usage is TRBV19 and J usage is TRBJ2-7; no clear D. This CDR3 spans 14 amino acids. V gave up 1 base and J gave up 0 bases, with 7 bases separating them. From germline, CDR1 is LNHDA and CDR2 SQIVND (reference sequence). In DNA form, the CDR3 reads TGTGCCAGTAGTATAGGGACCAACTCCTACGAGCAGTACTTC. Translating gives CASSIGTNSYEQYF. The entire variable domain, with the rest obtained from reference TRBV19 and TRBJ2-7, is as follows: DGGITQSPKYLFRKEGQNVTLSCEQNLNHDAMYWYRQDPGQGLRLIYYSQIVNDFQKGDIAEGYSVSREKKESFPLTVTSAQKNPTAFYLCASSIGTNSYEQYFGPGTRLTVT.

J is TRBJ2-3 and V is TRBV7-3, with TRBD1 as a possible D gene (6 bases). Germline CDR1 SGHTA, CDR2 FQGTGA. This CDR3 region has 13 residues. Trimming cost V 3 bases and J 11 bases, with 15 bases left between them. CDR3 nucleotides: TGTGCCAGCAGCTTGGGTAAGACAGGAAAGCAGTATTTT. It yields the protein CASSLGKTGKQYF.

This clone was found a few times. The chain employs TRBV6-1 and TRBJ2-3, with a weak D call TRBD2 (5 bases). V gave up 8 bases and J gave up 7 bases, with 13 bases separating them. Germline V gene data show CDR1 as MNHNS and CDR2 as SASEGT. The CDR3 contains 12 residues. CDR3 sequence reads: CASGPGGHTQYF. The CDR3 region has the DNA TGTGCCAGCGGGCCTGGCGGGCATACGCAGTATTTT.

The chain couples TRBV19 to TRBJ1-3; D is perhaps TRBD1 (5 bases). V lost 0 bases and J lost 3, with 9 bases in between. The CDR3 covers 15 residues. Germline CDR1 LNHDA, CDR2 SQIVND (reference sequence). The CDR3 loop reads CASSIDPGLGNTIYF. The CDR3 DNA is TGTGCCAGTAGTATAGACCCGGGACTTGGAAACACCATATATTTT.

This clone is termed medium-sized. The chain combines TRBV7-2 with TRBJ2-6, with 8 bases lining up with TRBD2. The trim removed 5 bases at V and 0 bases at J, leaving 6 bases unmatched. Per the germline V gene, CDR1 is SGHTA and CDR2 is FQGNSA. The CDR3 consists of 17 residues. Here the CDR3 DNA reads TGTGCCAGCAGCACGGGACTAGACTTCTCTGGGGCCAACGTCCTGACTTTC. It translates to CASSTGLDFSGANVLTF.

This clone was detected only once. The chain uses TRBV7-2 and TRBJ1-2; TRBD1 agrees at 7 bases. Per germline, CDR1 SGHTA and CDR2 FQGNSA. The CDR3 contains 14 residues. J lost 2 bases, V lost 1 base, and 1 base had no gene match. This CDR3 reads CASSLGDRNYGYTF. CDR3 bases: TGTGCCAGCAGCTTAGGGGACAGAAACTATGGCTACACCTTC.

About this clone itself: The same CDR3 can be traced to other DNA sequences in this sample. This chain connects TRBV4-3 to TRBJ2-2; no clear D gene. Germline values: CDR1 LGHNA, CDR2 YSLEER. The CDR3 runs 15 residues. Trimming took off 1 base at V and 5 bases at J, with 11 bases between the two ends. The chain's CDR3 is CASSQVNIRTGELFF. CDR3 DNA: TGCGCCAGCAGCCAAGTTAATATCAGAACCGGGGAGCTGTTTTTT.

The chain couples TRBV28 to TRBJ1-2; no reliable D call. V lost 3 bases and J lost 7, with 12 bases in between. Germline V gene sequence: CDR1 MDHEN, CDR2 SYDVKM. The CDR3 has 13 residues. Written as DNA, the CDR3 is TGTGCCAGCAGTTTTACCCCCTGGGGTGGCTACACCTTC. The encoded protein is CASSFTPWGGYTF.

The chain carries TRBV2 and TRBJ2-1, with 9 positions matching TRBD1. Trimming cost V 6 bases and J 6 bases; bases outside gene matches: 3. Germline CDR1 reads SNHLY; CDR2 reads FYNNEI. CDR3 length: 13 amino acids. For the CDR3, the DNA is TGTGCCAGCAGCGAGACAGGGGGCAATGAGCAGTTCTTC. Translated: CASSETGGNEQFF.

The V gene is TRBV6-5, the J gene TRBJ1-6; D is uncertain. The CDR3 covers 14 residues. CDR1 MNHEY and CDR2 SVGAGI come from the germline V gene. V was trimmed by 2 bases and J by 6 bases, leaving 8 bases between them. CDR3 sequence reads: CASSYRTVNSPLHF. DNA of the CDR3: TGTGCCAGCAGTTACCGGACGGTTAATTCACCCCTCCACTTT.

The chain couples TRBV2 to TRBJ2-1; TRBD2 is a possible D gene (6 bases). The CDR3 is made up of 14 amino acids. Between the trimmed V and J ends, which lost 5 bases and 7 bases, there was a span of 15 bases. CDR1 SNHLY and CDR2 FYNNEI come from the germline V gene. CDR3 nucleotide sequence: TGTGCCAGCAGTATTAGCGGTGGGGCGAATGAGCAGTTCTTC. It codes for CASSISGGANEQFF.

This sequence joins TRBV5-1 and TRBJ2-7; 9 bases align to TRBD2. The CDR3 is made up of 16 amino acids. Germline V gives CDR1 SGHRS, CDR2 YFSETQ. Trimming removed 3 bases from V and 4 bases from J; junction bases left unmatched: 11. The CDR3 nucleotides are TGCGCCAGCAGCTCATCCCAACTAGCGGGCCAATACGAGCAGTACTTC. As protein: CASSSSQLAGQYEQYF.

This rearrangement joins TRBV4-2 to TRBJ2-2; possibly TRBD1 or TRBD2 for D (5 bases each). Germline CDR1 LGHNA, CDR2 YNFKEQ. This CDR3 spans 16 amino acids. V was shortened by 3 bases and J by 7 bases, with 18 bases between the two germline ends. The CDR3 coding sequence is TGTGCCAGCAGCCAGACTCGGTTAAGGGACCACGGGGAGCTGTTTTTT. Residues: CASSQTRLRDHGELFF.

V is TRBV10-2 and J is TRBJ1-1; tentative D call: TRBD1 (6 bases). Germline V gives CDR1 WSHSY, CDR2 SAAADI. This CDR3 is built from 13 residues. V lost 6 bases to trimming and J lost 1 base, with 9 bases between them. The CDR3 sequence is CASRLGANTEAFF. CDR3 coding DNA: TGCGCCAGCAGGTTGGGGGCGAACACTGAAGCTTTCTTT.

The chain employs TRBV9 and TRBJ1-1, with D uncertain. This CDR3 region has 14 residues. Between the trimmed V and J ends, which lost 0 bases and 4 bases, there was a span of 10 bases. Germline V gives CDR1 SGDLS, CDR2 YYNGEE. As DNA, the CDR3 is TGTGCCAGCAGCGTAGTCCCGGAGGCCACTGAAGCTTTCTTT. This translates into CASSVVPEATEAFF.

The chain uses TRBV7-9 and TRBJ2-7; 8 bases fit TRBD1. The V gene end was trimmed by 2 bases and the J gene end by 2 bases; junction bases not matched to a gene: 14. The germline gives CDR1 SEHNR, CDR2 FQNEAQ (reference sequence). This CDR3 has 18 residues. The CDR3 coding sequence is TGTGCCAGCAGCTTATTTCACCCCGGGACAGGAGAAACCTACGAGCAGTACTTC. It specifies CASSLFHPGTGETYEQYF.

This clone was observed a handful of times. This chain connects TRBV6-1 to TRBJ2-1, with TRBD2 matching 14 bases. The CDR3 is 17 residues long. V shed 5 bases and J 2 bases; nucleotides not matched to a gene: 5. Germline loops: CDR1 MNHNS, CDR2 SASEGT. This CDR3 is CASSKGTSGGTYNEQFF. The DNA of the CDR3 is TGTGCCAGCAGTAAAGGGACTAGCGGGGGTACCTACAATGAGCAGTTCTTC.

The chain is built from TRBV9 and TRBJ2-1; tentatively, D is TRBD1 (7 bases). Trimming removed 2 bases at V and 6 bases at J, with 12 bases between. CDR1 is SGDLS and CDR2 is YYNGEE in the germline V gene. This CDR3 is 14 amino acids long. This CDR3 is CASSVQGGLNEQFF. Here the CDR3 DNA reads TGTGCCAGCAGCGTCCAGGGGGGCCTCAATGAGCAGTTCTTC.

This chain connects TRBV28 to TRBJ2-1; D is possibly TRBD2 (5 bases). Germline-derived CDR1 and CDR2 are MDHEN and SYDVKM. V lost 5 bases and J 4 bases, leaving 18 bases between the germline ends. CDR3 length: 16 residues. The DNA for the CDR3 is TGTGCCAGCAGTCCACTGGGAGCGGTGGGGTACAATGAGCAGTTCTTC. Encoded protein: CASSPLGAVGYNEQFF. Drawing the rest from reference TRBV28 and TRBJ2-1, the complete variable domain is DVKVTQSSRYLVKRTGEKVFLECVQDMDHENMFWYRQDPGLGLRLIYFSYDVKMKEKGDIPEGYSVSREKKERFSLILESASTNQTSMYLCASSPLGAVGYNEQFFGPGTRLTVL.

The CDR3 here is CASSVRQGSLYEQYF. DNA of the CDR3: TGTGCCAGTAGCGTGAGACAGGGGAGCCTATACGAGCAGTACTTC. The V call is TRBV19, the J call TRBJ2-7; 8 bases match TRBD1. This CDR3 region has 15 residues. Trimming removed 6 bases from V and 4 bases from J; junction bases left unmatched: 11. Germline CDR1 and CDR2: LNHDA and SQIVND (reference sequence).

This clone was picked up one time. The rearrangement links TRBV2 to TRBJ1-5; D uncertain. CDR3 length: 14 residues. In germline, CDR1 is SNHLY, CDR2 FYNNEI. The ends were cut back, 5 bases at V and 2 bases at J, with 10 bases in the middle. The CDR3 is CASSLDQGNQPQHF. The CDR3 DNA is TGTGCCAGCAGTCTCGACCAGGGCAATCAGCCCCAGCATTTT.

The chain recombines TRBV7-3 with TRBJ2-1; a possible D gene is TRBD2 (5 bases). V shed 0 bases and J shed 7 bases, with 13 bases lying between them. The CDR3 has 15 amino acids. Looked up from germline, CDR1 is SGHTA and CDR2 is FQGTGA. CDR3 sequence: CASSLTGLAENEQFF. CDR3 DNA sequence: TGTGCCAGCAGCTTAACAGGGCTAGCAGAGAATGAGCAGTTCTTC. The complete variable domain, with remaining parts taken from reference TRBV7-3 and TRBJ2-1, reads GAGVSQTPSNKVTEKGKYVELRCDPISGHTALYWYRQSLGQGPEFLIYFQGTGAADDSGLPNDRFFAVRPEGSVSTLKIQRTERGDSAVYLCASSLTGLAENEQFFGPGTRLTVL.

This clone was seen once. CDR3 sequence: CATSREGGQSTEAFF. CDR3 in DNA: TGTGCCACCAGCAGAGAAGGGGGGCAGAGCACTGAAGCTTTCTTT. This rearrangement joins TRBV15 to TRBJ1-1; D is perhaps TRBD1 (6 bases). V gave up 0 bases and J gave up 4 bases, with 12 bases separating them. The CDR3 has 15 amino acids. Germline V gene sequence: CDR1 LNHNV, CDR2 YYDKDF (reference sequence). Complete variable domain (other parts from reference TRBV15 and TRBJ1-1): DAMVIQNPRYQVTQFGKPVTLSCSQTLNHNVMYWYQQKSSQAPKLLFHYYDKDFNNEADTPDNFQSRRPNTSFCFLDIRSPGLGDTAMYLCATSREGGQSTEAFFGQGTRLTVV.

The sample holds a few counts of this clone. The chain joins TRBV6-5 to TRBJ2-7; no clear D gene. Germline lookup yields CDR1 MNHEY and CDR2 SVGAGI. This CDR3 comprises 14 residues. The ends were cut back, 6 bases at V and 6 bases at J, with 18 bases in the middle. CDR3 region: CASSYGPGFGEQYF. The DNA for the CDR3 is TGTGCCAGCAGCTACGGACCTGGCTTTGGCGAGCAGTACTTC.

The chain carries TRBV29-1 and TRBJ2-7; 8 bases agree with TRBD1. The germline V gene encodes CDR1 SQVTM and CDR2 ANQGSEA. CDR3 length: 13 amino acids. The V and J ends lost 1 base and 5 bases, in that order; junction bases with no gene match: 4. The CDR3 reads CSVEGRGPHEQYF. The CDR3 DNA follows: TGCAGCGTTGAAGGCAGGGGGCCCCACGAGCAGTACTTC.